Below are 29 T cell receptor beta chains sequenced from a single sample in a study of blood T cell repertoires in COVID-19. Assay: immunoSEQ multiplex PCR; the TCRdb copy retains only in-frame clones and omits some. The sample lists 170,000 or so clones, just over 85% seen once, with more than 8.5% in the top ten. Sequencing was done on a sample of PBMCs or T cells enriched from blood (not recorded which). These receptors all stem from a woman aged 18 to 35 who had recovered from COVID-19.

The chain uses TRBV3-1 (or the pseudogene TRBV3-2) and TRBJ2-7; TRBD2 matches 8 bases. Germline values: CDR1 LGHDT, CDR2 YNNKEL (reference sequence). With 4 bases clipped from V and 2 bases from J, the junction kept 10 bases outside the gene matches. The CDR3 loop spans 16 amino acids. The CDR3 is CASSPDWAGGAYEQYF. The DNA for the CDR3 is TGTGCCAGCAGCCCAGACTGGGCCGGGGGGGCCTACGAGCAGTACTTC.

The chain joins TRBV7-3 to TRBJ2-6; 9 bases align to TRBD1. The germline V gene encodes CDR1 SGHTA and CDR2 FQGTGA. With 4 bases clipped from V and 6 bases from J, the junction kept 4 bases outside the gene matches. The CDR3 covers 15 residues. The CDR3 is CASSSQGAPANVLTF. The CDR3, as DNA: TGTGCCAGCAGCTCACAGGGGGCGCCGGCCAACGTCCTGACTTTC.

V usage is TRBV28 and J usage is TRBJ2-4, with a possible D match to TRBD1 (5 bases). This CDR3 spans 14 amino acids. V was pared by 6 bases and J by 8 bases, with 17 bases between. Germline loops: CDR1 MDHEN, CDR2 SYDVKM. As DNA, the CDR3 is TGTGCCAGCAGCAGACAGCCCAGGGTGGACATTCAGTACTTC. It translates to CASSRQPRVDIQYF.

Points on this clone: One junction end does not reproduce the germline sequence, and a read error may be involved. The chain's CDR3 is CASSTTGGQETQYF. CDR3 DNA: TGTGCTAGCAGCACAACGGGGGGGCAAGAGACCCAGTACTTC. V gene TRBV7-7 combines with J gene TRBJ2-5, with TRBD2 identical over 8 bases. Germline CDR1 reads SSHAT; CDR2 reads FNYEAQ (reference sequence). The CDR3 covers 14 residues.

This clone came up once. The V call is TRBV19, the J call TRBJ1-3, with D unresolved. V lost 3 bases and J lost 2, with 14 bases in between. Per the germline V gene, CDR1 is LNHDA and CDR2 is SQIVND (reference sequence). CDR3 length: 16 residues. This CDR3 reads CASSISTRRAGNTIYF. DNA for the CDR3: TGTGCCAGTAGTATCTCGACAAGGAGGGCTGGAAACACCATATATTTT. Using reference TRBV19 and TRBJ1-3 for the parts outside the CDR3, the full variable domain is DGGITQSPKYLFRKEGQNVTLSCEQNLNHDAMYWYRQDPGQGLRLIYYSQIVNDFQKGDIAEGYSVSREKKESFPLTVTSAQKNPTAFYLCASSISTRRAGNTIYFGEGSWLTVV.

The chain is built from TRBV28 and TRBJ2-7; 8 nucleotides agree with TRBD1. The CDR3 runs 13 residues. With V trimmed by 4 bases and J by 6 bases, 5 bases remained unmatched. The germline gives CDR1 MDHEN, CDR2 SYDVKM. As DNA, the CDR3 is TGTGCCAGCAGTTCAGGACAGGGCGGCGAGCAGTACTTC. As protein: CASSSGQGGEQYF.

In this sample, this clone turned up a few times. The rearrangement uses TRBV11-2 and TRBJ2-3; D remains unclear. Between the trimmed V and J ends, which lost 5 bases and 2 bases, there was a span of 14 bases. CDR1 and CDR2 from the germline V gene are SGHAT and FQNNGV. The CDR3 sequence is 15 residues long. The CDR3 sequence is CASSLQSVVTDTQYF. In DNA form, the CDR3 reads TGTGCCAGCAGCCTCCAATCGGTTGTCACAGATACGCAGTATTTT.

This clone counts as medium-sized (0.01 to 0.1%). The chain links TRBV6-2 or TRBV6-3 to TRBJ2-2; TRBD1 matches at 7 bases. Trimming at V came to 5 bases and at J to 3 bases, leaving 9 bases not matched to a gene. There are 16 residues in the CDR3. The germline V gene has CDR1 MNHEY and CDR2 SVGEGT. CDR3 coding DNA: TGTGCCAGCAGTCACAGGGGAAGTAGCGACACCGGGGAGCTGTTTTTT. It yields the protein CASSHRGSSDTGELFF.

V gene TRBV6-5 combines with J gene TRBJ1-3, with unresolved D. Germline CDR1 is MNHEY and CDR2 is SVGAGI. The V end was cut by 6 bases, the J end by 4 bases, with 10 bases between. The CDR3 totals 13 residues. The DNA of the CDR3 is TGTGCCAGCAGCAAATCCAGGGGAAACACCATATATTTT. Its protein product is CASSKSRGNTIYF.

The V gene is TRBV5-8, the J gene TRBJ1-6; D is possibly TRBD1 (5 bases). The CDR3 consists of 12 residues. V was pared by 7 bases and J by 10 bases, with 12 bases between. Per germline, CDR1 SGHTS and CDR2 YDEGEE. Written as DNA, the CDR3 is TGTGCCAGCGCCCACCGGGGGTCACCCCTCCACTTT. Protein product: CASAHRGSPLHF.

This chain links TRBV19 with TRBJ2-7; D gene uncertain. The CDR3 covers 13 residues. Deletions cut 5 bases from V and 6 bases from J, with 14 bases between. The V gene's germline CDR1 is LNHDA and CDR2 SQIVND (reference sequence). The DNA for the CDR3 is TGTGCCAGTAGTTCGGCAGTCCCGGGCGAGCAGTACTTC. It translates to CASSSAVPGEQYF.

The chain is built from TRBV5-5 and TRBJ2-1; 9 nucleotides agree with TRBD2. The J segment lost 6 bases and the V segment lost 4 bases, leaving 11 bases of the junction unmatched. The germline CDR1 and CDR2 sequences are SGHKS and YYEKEE (reference sequence). The CDR3 covers 16 residues. In DNA form, the CDR3 reads TGTGCCAGCAGCGATAGGACTAGCGAGACCTCCAATGAGCAGTTCTTC. Amino acid sequence: CASSDRTSETSNEQFF.

The V gene is TRBV4-3, the J gene TRBJ2-3; possibly TRBD2 for D (6 bases). The V gene's germline CDR1 is LGHNA and CDR2 YSLEER. This CDR3 contains 16 residues. Trimming stripped 0 bases from V and 0 bases from J, with 10 bases between. The CDR3 coding sequence is TGCGCCAGCAGCCAAGATCGGGCGGGGAGCACAGATACGCAGTATTTT. This translates into CASSQDRAGSTDTQYF.

V is TRBV7-2 and J is TRBJ2-2; TRBD2 aligns across 10 bases. Germline assignment: CDR1 SGHTA and CDR2 FQGNSA. The CDR3 runs to 16 residues. V was pared by 6 bases and J by 4 bases, with 8 bases of the junction left unmatched. The CDR3 DNA reads as TGTGCCAGCAGACCAGCCGGGACTAGCGCCACCGGGGAGCTGTTTTTT. It is translated as CASRPAGTSATGELFF.

J is TRBJ2-3 and V is TRBV27, with D possibly matching TRBD2 (6 bases). V shed 4 bases and J shed 2 bases, with 10 bases lying between them. The CDR3 loop spans 14 amino acids. Germline assignment: CDR1 MNHEY and CDR2 SMNVEV (reference sequence). The CDR3 loop reads CASSSLDYTDTQYF. In nucleotides, the CDR3 is TGTGCCAGCAGTTCCCTGGACTACACAGATACGCAGTATTTT.

This chain links TRBV28 with TRBJ2-7; 7 nucleotides match TRBD1. Per germline, CDR1 MDHEN and CDR2 SYDVKM. The CDR3 has 13 residues. Trimming at V came to 8 bases and at J to 2 bases, leaving 6 bases not matched to a gene. CDR3 coding DNA: TGTGCCAGCCGGACAGGCAGACCCTACGAGCAGTACTTC. This codes for CASRTGRPYEQYF.

This clone was detected only once. The genes are TRBV14 and TRBJ2-3, with 10 positions matching TRBD2. The V gene end was trimmed by 0 bases and the J gene end by 9 bases; junction bases not matched to a gene: 6. The CDR3 has 15 residues. Germline V gene lookup returns CDR1 SGHDN and CDR2 FVKESK. The CDR3 is CASSQEGLARYTQYF. The CDR3 coding sequence is TGTGCCAGCAGCCAAGAGGGACTAGCGCGGTACACGCAGTATTTT.

CDR3 region: CATGEVNYGYTF. CDR3 nucleotides: TGTGCCACCGGGGAAGTTAACTATGGCTACACCTTC. The rearrangement links TRBV28 to TRBJ1-2; D is ambiguous. This CDR3 has 12 residues. CDR1 MDHEN and CDR2 SYDVKM come from the germline V gene. V was pared by 10 bases and J by 1 base, with 10 bases between.

This clone was observed once. This sequence joins TRBV6-5 and TRBJ1-2; no clear D gene. The CDR3 is 12 residues long. V lost 6 bases and J lost 2, with 7 bases in between. Germline CDR1 and CDR2: MNHEY and SVGAGI. The CDR3 sequence: CASREGNYGYTF. DNA for the CDR3: TGTGCCAGCAGGGAGGGCAACTATGGCTACACCTTC.

This clone was counted a single time. The gene calls are TRBV7-9 and TRBJ1-1; D is possibly TRBD1 (5 bases). V was pared by 4 bases and J by 6 bases, with 15 bases between. The CDR3 extends over 14 amino acids. Germline CDR1 SEHNR, CDR2 FQNEAQ (reference sequence). DNA for the CDR3: TGTGCCAGCAGCTCCCAAGGGAGGGGTTCTGAAGCTTTCTTT. Protein product: CASSSQGRGSEAFF.

The genes are TRBV28 and TRBJ2-7, with D possibly TRBD1 on 6 matching bases. The CDR3 sequence is 14 residues long. V lost 7 bases, J lost 4 bases, and 17 bases lay in between. Germline CDR1 reads MDHEN; CDR2 reads SYDVKM. CDR3 protein: CASTGAGAAYEQYF. The CDR3 region has the DNA TGTGCCAGCACCGGGGCAGGGGCAGCGTACGAGCAGTACTTC. The full variable domain, its missing parts supplied by reference TRBV28 and TRBJ2-7, is DVKVTQSSRYLVKRTGEKVFLECVQDMDHENMFWYRQDPGLGLRLIYFSYDVKMKEKGDIPEGYSVSREKKERFSLILESASTNQTSMYLCASTGAGAAYEQYFGPGTRLTVT.

The chain combines TRBV5-4 with TRBJ2-1, with no clear D. Germline loops: CDR1 SGHNT, CDR2 YYREEE (reference sequence). V lost 0 bases and J lost 3, with 4 bases in between. The CDR3 totals 13 residues. The CDR3, as DNA: TGTGCCAGCAGCTTGGACTACTACAATGAGCAGTTCTTC. Protein: CASSLDYYNEQFF.

The rearrangement links TRBV5-1 to TRBJ1-1; 7 nucleotides align to TRBD1. CDR1 is SGHRS, CDR2 YFSETQ, per germline. The length of the CDR3 is 16 residues. The V gene end was trimmed by 0 bases and the J gene end by 1 base; junction bases not matched to a gene: 6. CDR3 in amino acids: CASSLDGQASNTEAFF. In DNA, the CDR3 is TGCGCCAGCAGCTTGGACGGACAGGCTTCGAACACTGAAGCTTTCTTT.

CDR3 amino acids: CAWSLAGAGYEQYF. The CDR3, as DNA: TGTGCCTGGAGCTTAGCGGGAGCAGGCTACGAGCAGTACTTC. The V call is TRBV30, the J call TRBJ2-7; TRBD2 matches 9 bases. This CDR3 is built from 14 residues. V was clipped by 3 bases and J by 3 bases; unmatched bases: 6. Germline CDR1 GTSNPN, CDR2 SVGIG (reference sequence).

The CDR3 nucleotides read TGTGCCAGCAGTCCCCGGGGGGCAGGTATGGGGTATGGCTACACCTTC. It is translated as CASSPRGAGMGYGYTF. The chain employs TRBV28 and TRBJ1-2, with TRBD1 as a possible D gene (6 bases). Germline values: CDR1 MDHEN, CDR2 SYDVKM. CDR3 length: 16 amino acids. Deletions cut 5 bases from V and 5 bases from J, with 21 bases between.

V is TRBV18 and J is TRBJ2-1; no clear D gene. The CDR3 is made up of 14 amino acids. Germline V gives CDR1 KGHSH, CDR2 LQKENI. Trimming removed 0 bases from V and 9 bases from J, with 12 bases in between. The CDR3 sequence: CASSPPGLASEQFF. In nucleotides, the CDR3 is TGTGCCAGCTCACCACCGGGCCTGGCAAGTGAGCAGTTCTTC.

V and J are TRBV5-5 and TRBJ1-4; 7 bases line up with TRBD1. CDR1 is SGHKS, CDR2 YYEKEE, per germline (reference sequence). There are 16 residues in the CDR3. The junction had 6 bases not matched to a gene; V was cut back by 4 bases and J by 0 bases. CDR3 residues: CASSQDRSTTNEKLFF. The CDR3 nucleotides read TGTGCCAGCAGCCAGGACAGGAGTACAACTAATGAAAAACTGTTTTTT.

The chain joins TRBV6-5 to TRBJ1-1; the D gene is possibly TRBD1 (6 bases). V lost 2 bases and J lost 3, with 10 bases in between. From germline, CDR1 is MNHEY and CDR2 SVGAGI. This CDR3 region has 14 residues. The CDR3 region is CASSYAGADTEAFF. In DNA, the CDR3 is TGTGCCAGCAGTTACGCGGGGGCCGACACTGAAGCTTTCTTT.

The chain employs TRBV7-2 and TRBJ2-7, with D perhaps TRBD2 (5 bases). CDR1 SGHTA and CDR2 FQGNSA come from the germline V gene. Trimming took 6 bases from V and 6 from J, leaving 15 bases between them. The CDR3 length is 13 residues. CDR3 in DNA: TGTGCCAGCAGGCTTACTAGTTTCGGCGAGCAGTACTTC. As protein: CASRLTSFGEQYF.